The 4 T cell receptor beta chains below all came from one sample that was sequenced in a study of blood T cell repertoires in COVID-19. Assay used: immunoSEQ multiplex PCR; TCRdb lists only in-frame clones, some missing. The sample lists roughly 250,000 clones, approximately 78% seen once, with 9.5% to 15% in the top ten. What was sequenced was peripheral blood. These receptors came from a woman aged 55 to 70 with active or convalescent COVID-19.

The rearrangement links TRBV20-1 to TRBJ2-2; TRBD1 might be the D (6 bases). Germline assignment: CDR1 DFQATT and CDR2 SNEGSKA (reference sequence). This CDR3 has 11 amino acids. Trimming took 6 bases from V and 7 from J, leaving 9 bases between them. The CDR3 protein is CSAPRGGELFF. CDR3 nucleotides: TGCAGTGCCCCCAGGGGCGGGGAGCTGTTTTTT.

The CDR3 reads CASSLRLAGLSTDTQYF. The CDR3, as DNA: TGTGCCAGCAGCTTAAGGCTAGCGGGGCTTAGCACAGATACGCAGTATTTT. The rearrangement links TRBV7-8 to TRBJ2-3; 9 bases map to TRBD2. The CDR3 extends over 17 amino acids. Looked up from germline, CDR1 is SGHVS and CDR2 is FQNEAQ. Losses at the gene ends were 2 bases for V and 0 bases for J; bases not matched to a gene: 6.

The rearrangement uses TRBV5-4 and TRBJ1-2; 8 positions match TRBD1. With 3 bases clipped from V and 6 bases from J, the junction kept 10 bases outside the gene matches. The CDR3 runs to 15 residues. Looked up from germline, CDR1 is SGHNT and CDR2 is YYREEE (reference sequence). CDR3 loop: CASSSPMQGADGYTF. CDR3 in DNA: TGTGCCAGCAGCTCGCCGATGCAGGGGGCAGATGGCTACACCTTC.

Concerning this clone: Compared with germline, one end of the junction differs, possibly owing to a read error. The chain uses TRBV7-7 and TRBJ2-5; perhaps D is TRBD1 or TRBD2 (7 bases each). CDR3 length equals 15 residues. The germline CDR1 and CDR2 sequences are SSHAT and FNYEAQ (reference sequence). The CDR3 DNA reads TGTGCTAGCAGCTTAGGGGGCGGGGGCCAAGAGACCCAGTACTTC. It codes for CASSLGGGGQETQYF. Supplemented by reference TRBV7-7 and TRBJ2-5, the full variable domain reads GAGVSQSPRYKVTKRGQDVTLRCDPISSHATLYWYQQALGQGPEFLTYFNYEAQPDKSGLPSDRFSAERPEGSISTLTIQRTEQRDSAMYRCASSLGGGGQETQYFGPGTRLLVL.